This entry lists 9 T cell receptor beta chains sequenced from one sample in a study of T-cell memory formation after mild COVID-19. MiXCR was run by TCRdb on the 5' RACE reads, yielding one entry per CDR3 protein. Among 150,000 to 200,000 distinct CDR3 sequences, 13% to 15% were seen once, and the ten largest hold around 14%. Sequenced input: PBMCs or a T cell subset sorted from them (not recorded which). The receptor source for this set is an adult woman who had mild COVID-19 (a few samples of this study predate the infection). Cell type and time point are not known.

The table lists this clonotype with many counts. The chain joins TRBV5-1 to TRBJ2-7, with D unresolved. Germline CDR1 and CDR2: SGHRS and YFSETQ. CDR3 length: 16 amino acids. Trimming took off 4 bases at V and 0 bases at J, with 17 bases between the two ends. The chain's CDR3 is CASSGRLGASSYEQYF. The CDR3 DNA follows: TGCGCCAGCAGCGGCCGCCTCGGTGCCAGCTCCTACGAGCAGTACTTC.

This clonotype was seen a handful of times. The V and J genes are TRBV15 and TRBJ2-4, with D hard to call. CDR3 length equals 12 residues. Between the trimmed V and J ends, which lost 5 bases and 4 bases, there was a span of 6 bases. Per germline, CDR1 LNHNV and CDR2 YYDKDF (reference sequence). This CDR3 reads CATSSDKNIQYF. CDR3 sequence (DNA): TGTGCCACCAGCTCAGATAAAAACATTCAGTACTTC.

This clonotype was detected ten times or more. The chain couples TRBV5-1 to TRBJ2-3; 7 nucleotides align to TRBD1. Germline V lookup: CDR1 SGHRS, CDR2 YFSETQ. Trimming cost V 4 bases and J 0 bases; bases outside gene matches: 2. The CDR3 is 14 amino acids. DNA of the CDR3: TGCGCCAGCAGCCCGGGACAGAGCACAGATACGCAGTATTTT. Its translation is CASSPGQSTDTQYF.

The chain employs TRBV5-1 and TRBJ2-1; unclear D gene. Trimming removed 0 bases from V and 3 bases from J, with 10 bases in between. CDR1 and CDR2 from the germline V gene are SGHRS and YFSETQ. The CDR3 consists of 15 residues. The CDR3 DNA reads as TGCGCCAGCAGCTTGGGAGGCCTAGACTACAATGAGCAGTTCTTC. Residues: CASSLGGLDYNEQFF.

The chain has TRBV4-1 and TRBJ1-5; no firm D call. V lost 4 bases, J lost 7 bases, and 14 bases lay in between. Germline V lookup: CDR1 MGHRA, CDR2 YSYEKL. The CDR3 contains 14 residues. CDR3: CASSPRRGIQPQHF. The CDR3 nucleotides are TGCGCCAGCAGCCCTCGGAGAGGGATACAGCCCCAGCATTTT.

This clonotype occurred a few times. The V and J genes are TRBV5-6 and TRBJ2-7; D is possibly TRBD1 (6 bases). The V end was cut by 2 bases, the J end by 5 bases, with 17 bases between. CDR3 size: 15 residues. Germline-derived CDR1 and CDR2 are SGHDT and YYEEEE. DNA for the CDR3: TGTGCCAGCAGCTTCCGCACAGGGTCCAGGGACGAGCAGTACTTC. As protein: CASSFRTGSRDEQYF. The full variable domain, rest sourced from reference TRBV5-6 and TRBJ2-7, is DAGVTQSPTHLIKTRGQQVTLRCSPKSGHDTVSWYQQALGQGPQFIFQYYEEEERQRGNFPDRFSGHQFPNYSSELNVNALLLGDSALYLCASSFRTGSRDEQYFGPGTRLTVT.

V usage is TRBV29-1 and J usage is TRBJ2-3, with D tentatively TRBD1 or TRBD2 (5 bases each). Germline V gene lookup returns CDR1 SQVTM and CDR2 ANQGSEA. V gave up 7 bases and J gave up 2 bases, with 10 bases separating them. The CDR3 consists of 12 residues. CDR3 in amino acids: CSAGPNTDTQYF. CDR3 DNA: TGCAGCGCGGGGCCGAACACAGATACGCAGTATTTT.

This rearrangement joins TRBV5-1 to TRBJ2-5; D is possibly TRBD2 (5 bases). The germline gives CDR1 SGHRS, CDR2 YFSETQ. Trimming removed 4 bases from V and 5 bases from J, with 21 bases in between. The CDR3 covers 16 residues. Here the CDR3 DNA reads TGCGCCAGCAGCCCCTCCGGGGTACCAGGCGGGGAGACCCAGTACTTC. This encodes CASSPSGVPGGETQYF.

The J gene is TRBJ1-6, the V gene TRBV24-1; D is ambiguous. V lost 3 bases and J 5 bases, leaving 7 bases between the germline ends. The CDR3 is 14 amino acids. Looked up from germline, CDR1 is KGHDR and CDR2 is SFDVKD. The CDR3 loop reads CATSDGQNNSPLHF. The CDR3 DNA reads TGTGCCACCAGTGATGGTCAGAATAATTCACCCCTCCACTTT.